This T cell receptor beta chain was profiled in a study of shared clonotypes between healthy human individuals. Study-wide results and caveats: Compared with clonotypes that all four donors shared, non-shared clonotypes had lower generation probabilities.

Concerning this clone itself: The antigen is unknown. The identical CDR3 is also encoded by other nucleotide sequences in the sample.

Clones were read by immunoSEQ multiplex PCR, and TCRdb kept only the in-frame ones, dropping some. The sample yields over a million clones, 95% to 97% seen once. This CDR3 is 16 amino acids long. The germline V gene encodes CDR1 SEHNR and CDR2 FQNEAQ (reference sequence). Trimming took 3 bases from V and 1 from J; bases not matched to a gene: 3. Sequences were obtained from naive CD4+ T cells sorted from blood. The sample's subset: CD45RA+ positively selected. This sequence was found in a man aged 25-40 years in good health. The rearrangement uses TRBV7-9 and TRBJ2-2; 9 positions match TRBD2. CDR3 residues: CASSLGLALNTGELFF. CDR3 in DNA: TGTGCCAGCAGCTTGGGACTAGCTCTGAACACCGGGGAGCTGTTTTTT.